The 14 T cell receptor beta chains reported below all come from one sample, sequenced in a study of cytotoxic CD8 clonotypes in ibrutinib-treated CLL. The assay was immunoSEQ multiplex PCR, and TCRdb's table has in-frame clones only and misses some. The sample holds some 300,000 clones, just under 80% seen once. The sample in question was PBMCs, obtained before ibrutinib treatment. These TCRs come from a human donor with chronic lymphocytic leukemia.

V is TRBV10-1 and J is TRBJ2-1, with a weak D call TRBD1 (5 bases). With 0 bases removed from V and 6 bases from J, the gap between germline ends came to 21 bases. Germline-derived CDR1 and CDR2 are WNHNN and SYGVQD (reference sequence). CDR3 length: 18 amino acids. The CDR3 DNA follows: TGCGCCAGCAGTGAGTCGTTTACCTACGATGGGGCGAGCAATGAGCAGTTCTTC. Protein sequence: CASSESFTYDGASNEQFF.

The J gene is TRBJ2-1, the V gene TRBV27, with 8 positions matching TRBD2. V shed 7 bases and J 4 bases; nucleotides not matched to a gene: 9. The CDR3 loop spans 15 amino acids. Germline lookup yields CDR1 MNHEY and CDR2 SMNVEV (reference sequence). The CDR3 loop reads CASTPTRGAYNEQFF. The CDR3 DNA sequence: TGTGCCAGCACCCCAACGCGGGGGGCGTACAATGAGCAGTTCTTC.

The chain combines TRBV7-9 with TRBJ2-6; D possibly uses TRBD1 or TRBD2 (5 bases each). Germline assignment: CDR1 SEHNR and CDR2 FQNEAQ (reference sequence). The CDR3 is made up of 18 amino acids. Trimming removed 5 bases from V and 0 bases from J, with 17 bases in between. The CDR3 protein is CASSPRDGRSSGANVLTF. Written as DNA, the CDR3 is TGTGCCAGCAGCCCGAGGGACGGACGAAGCTCTGGGGCCAACGTCCTGACTTTC.

V usage is TRBV14 and J usage is TRBJ1-2; D remains unclear. Trimming left V 1 base short and J 13 bases short, with 22 bases between. The CDR3 contains 15 residues. CDR1 is SGHDN, CDR2 FVKESK, per germline. CDR3 coding DNA: TGTGCCAGCAGCCAAGGCTCATCTGCCGGCTCCGCTCGCACCTTC. Translation: CASSQGSSAGSARTF.

The genes are TRBV6-1 and TRBJ1-2; D may be TRBD1 (5 bases). CDR1 and CDR2 from the germline V gene are MNHNS and SASEGT. Trimming left V 6 bases short and J 0 bases short, with 14 bases between. The CDR3 loop spans 15 amino acids. This CDR3 reads CASSPGGYANYGYTF. The CDR3, as DNA: TGTGCCAGCAGCCCCGGGGGGTACGCTAACTATGGCTACACCTTC.

The chain combines TRBV4-2 with TRBJ2-7, with TRBD2 identical over 12 bases. CDR1 and CDR2 (germline): LGHNA, YNFKEQ. This CDR3 region has 15 residues. V shed 1 base and J 3 bases; nucleotides not matched to a gene: 1. In nucleotides, the CDR3 is TGTGCCAGCAGCCAAGCTAGCGGGAGGGGCTACGAGCAGTACTTC. It translates to CASSQASGRGYEQYF.

The V and J genes are TRBV6-5 and TRBJ2-1; the D is unclear. V lost 0 bases and J 2 bases, leaving 2 bases between the germline ends. CDR3 length equals 13 residues. CDR1 is MNHEY and CDR2 is SVGAGI in the germline V gene. The CDR3 spells CASSYSPYNEQFF. CDR3 coding DNA: TGTGCCAGCAGTTACTCGCCCTACAATGAGCAGTTCTTC.

CDR3 region: CSVALSGRPLNEQFF. CDR3 nucleotides: TGCAGCGTTGCGTTGAGCGGCCGCCCTTTAAATGAGCAGTTCTTC. The rearrangement uses TRBV29-1 and TRBJ2-1, with D possibly being TRBD2 (5 bases). The CDR3 loop spans 15 amino acids. Trimming left V 4 bases short and J 7 bases short, with 20 bases between. CDR1 is SQVTM and CDR2 is ANQGSEA in the germline V gene.

This clone was recorded once. V and J are TRBV10-3 and TRBJ2-1; D ambiguous. Looked up from germline, CDR1 is ENHRY and CDR2 is SYGVKD. The CDR3 covers 12 residues. V was pared by 3 bases and J by 6 bases, with 6 bases between. The CDR3: CAISDVGNEQFF. CDR3 nucleotides: TGTGCCATCAGTGATGTGGGCAATGAGCAGTTCTTC.

This chain links TRBV2 with TRBJ2-1; unclear D gene. Germline CDR1 is SNHLY and CDR2 is FYNNEI. Deletions cut 6 bases from V and 5 bases from J, with 11 bases between. The CDR3 contains 13 residues. The DNA for the CDR3 is TGTGCCAGCAGCGATCACCGGGACAATGAGCAGTTCTTC. Amino acids: CASSDHRDNEQFF.

This clone was counted a single time. The genes are TRBV9 and TRBJ2-1; D is perhaps TRBD2 (6 bases). V lost 3 bases and J 3 bases, leaving 19 bases between the germline ends. The CDR3 length is 17 residues. Germline CDR1 is SGDLS and CDR2 is YYNGEE. The CDR3 is CASSAYGGTHSYNEQFF. The DNA for the CDR3 is TGTGCCAGCAGCGCGTACGGCGGGACCCACAGCTACAATGAGCAGTTCTTC. Full variable domain (missing parts from reference TRBV9 and TRBJ2-1): DSGVTQTPKHLITATGQRVTLRCSPRSGDLSVYWYQQSLDQGLQFLIQYYNGEERAKGNILERFSAQQFPDLHSELNLSSLELGDSALYFCASSAYGGTHSYNEQFFGPGTRLTVL.

The rearrangement joins TRBV4-3 to TRBJ2-1, with 9 bases matching TRBD2. This CDR3 region has 14 residues. The junction had 3 bases not matched to a gene; V was cut back by 4 bases and J by 5 bases. Germline lookup yields CDR1 LGHNA and CDR2 YSLEER. The CDR3 sequence is CASSPSGRNNEQFF. CDR3 bases: TGCGCCAGCAGCCCCAGCGGGAGGAACAATGAGCAGTTCTTC.

This clone has only one observation. The chain links TRBV5-1 to TRBJ2-5; 12 bases map to TRBD1. The CDR3 totals 15 residues. Germline values: CDR1 SGHRS, CDR2 YFSETQ. The J segment lost 5 bases and the V segment lost 4 bases, leaving 6 bases of the junction unmatched. The CDR3 spells CASSPGTGGSETQYF. The CDR3 bases are TGCGCCAGCAGCCCCGGGACAGGGGGCTCGGAGACCCAGTACTTC.

Only a few counts were recorded for this clone. The chain couples TRBV18 to TRBJ2-7; 7 bases agree with TRBD1. From germline, CDR1 is KGHSH and CDR2 LQKENI. V lost 8 bases and J lost 3; bases outside the gene matches: 13. This CDR3 contains 15 residues. In nucleotides, the CDR3 is TGTGCCAGCACTGGGACAGCACAAGCCAACTACGAGCAGTACTTC. Protein: CASTGTAQANYEQYF. Variable domain in full (rest from reference TRBV18 and TRBJ2-7): NAGVMQNPRHLVRRRGQEARLRCSPMKGHSHVYWYRQLPEEGLKFMVYLQKENIIDESGMPKERFSAEFPKEGPSILRIQQVVRGDSAAYFCASTGTAQANYEQYFGPGTRLTVT.